This T cell receptor beta chain was identified in a study of tumour-infiltrating T cells in Burkitt lymphoma. Study as a whole: Productive clonality predicted overall and progression-free survival.

This clone was observed a handful of times. Repertoires were generated with immunoSEQ multiplex PCR, while TCRdb's copy carries only in-frame clones and drops some. This repertoire shows around 1,600 clones, around 19% found once; its top ten account for about 13%. Germline CDR1 and CDR2: SGDLS and YYNGEE. The CDR3 covers 13 residues. Trimming shortened V by 2 bases and J by 4 bases, and 9 bases separated the two germline ends. The clonotype originates from a human donor with diffuse large B-cell lymphoma. This rearrangement joins TRBV9 to TRBJ1-1, with TRBD1 as a possible D gene (5 bases). The sequenced sample consisted of tumor tissue. The CDR3 coding sequence is TGTGCCAGCAGCGTTTCAGGGTTCACTGAAGCTTTCTTT. Residues: CASSVSGFTEAFF.